The clone carrying this T cell receptor beta chain has ten or more counts. From RNA transcripts, TCR beta CDR3 regions were amplified. RT-PCR in the first round (using the HTBI primer set) targeted the TCR CDR3. TCRdb re-derived calls from the multiplex PCR reads in MiXCR, one entry per CDR3 protein. The repertoire has roughly 330,000 distinct CDR3 sequences, around 16% of them found once; the top ten carry around a third. This sample was included in a study of T cells in Graves' hyperthyroidism and ophthalmopathy. The ends lost 3 bases at V and 1 base at J; junction bases unmatched: 5. CDR3 length: 15 amino acids. Germline lookup yields CDR1 KGHSH and CDR2 LQKENI.

This TCR derives from a man under 40 with Graves' hyperthyroidism. This chain joins TRBV18 and TRBJ2-5; 7 positions agree with TRBD1. The sample taken for sequencing was blood. In nucleotides, the CDR3 is TGTGCCAGCTCACCGTTGCGGACAGGCCAAGAGACCCAGTACTTC. Translation gives CASSPLRTGQETQYF.